The source of this T cell receptor beta chain is a study of T cell clonotyping in hematopoietic cell transplantation (dated by TCRdb to the early 2020s). Broadly, across the study: Recipient samples taken before transplant were collected after cytoreduction. In the study, 150 or so blood samples were gathered from roughly 35 consecutive transplant recipients and their related donors. Recruitment of patients ran from 2015 to early 2017, and follow-up continued until September 2020 or until death. Broader findings and caveats from the paper: Recipient TCR diversity fell after transplant, with pathologically expanded clonotypes rising progressively from day 30 to day 180. Recipient repertoires showed only a small fraction of overlap with donor repertoires, and over 95% appeared de novo at the given depth. Broader TCR repertoire diversity after transplant was predicted by Inverse Simpson Index values from donors and from recipients before transplant. The sample size was limited, and CD4 and CD8 repertoire contributions could not be separated because cells were not sorted.

Based on the germline V gene (reference sequence), the CDR1 and CDR2 sequences are SEHNR and FQNEAQ. The CDR3, cysteine through phenylalanine, is 15 amino acids long. Just CDR3 DNA is preserved here, 45 bases in frame from base 1. The junction shows trimming of 5 bases on V and 1 base on J, and the gene matches do not reach 4 bases of it. The immunoSEQ assay, a bias-controlled multiplex PCR using V- and J-specific primers, was used to amplify TCR beta CDR3 regions from genomic DNA. In a second PCR step, the CDR3 amplicons were tagged with a proprietary barcode plus Illumina adapter sequences. CDR3 libraries were sequenced on an Illumina MiSeq instrument. The study's own analysis went as follows. Export and quality control were done with immunoSEQ Analyzer 3.0, while downstream analyses used R Bioconductor and Immunarch. Only productive rearrangements in the normalized downsampled data set were used to calculate repertoire metrics. In the normalized cohort, a clonotype counted as pathologically expanded if the clonotype was larger than 5 templates. The Inverse Simpson Index served as the measure of repertoire diversity. To capture all clonotypes, the CMV-specificity analyses were run on the non-normalized data set. Held by TCRdb, this immuneACCESS table contains in-frame sequences only and omits some clones. Under half of the omission traces to an unresolved V gene where checked; the cause of the rest is unknown. D and trimming come from the DNA, and the V and J calls and clone size come from that table. Across this sample there are approximately 22,000 clones, with 85% to 90% seen only once. Jointly, the top ten make up about 4% of the sample.

Taken with the paper, the label for time point translates to: recipient sample about 28 days before transplant, after cytoreduction. Blood from recipients was drawn roughly 28 days before transplant, then again at days 30, 100 and 180 after transplant. Using Nuclei Lysis Solution, genomic DNA was extracted from unfractionated peripheral blood mononuclear cells that were either fresh or cryopreserved. As for this clone: Which antigen it targets is not known. One base away there is no much larger clone; base qualities are not given.

The sequence derives from a man younger than 30 with biphenotypic leukemia. Some clones in this sample may be carry-over from other donors' samples. This chain joins TRBV7-9 to TRBJ1-2, with 10 middle bases fitting TRBD1. Source: peripheral blood mononuclear cells, taken before stem cell transplant. The nucleotide sequence is TGTGCCAGCAGCAGTGGGACAGGGGTTAACTATGGCTACACCTTC. Its translation is CASSSGTGVNYGYTF. Reference TRBV7-9 and TRBJ1-2 genes cover what lies past the CDR3, so the full variable domain is DTGVSQNPRHKITKRGQNVTFRCDPISEHNRLYWYRQTLGQGPEFLTYFQNEAQLEKSRLLSDRFSAERPKGSFSTLEIQRTEQGDSAMYLCASSSGTGVNYGYTFGSGTRLTVV.